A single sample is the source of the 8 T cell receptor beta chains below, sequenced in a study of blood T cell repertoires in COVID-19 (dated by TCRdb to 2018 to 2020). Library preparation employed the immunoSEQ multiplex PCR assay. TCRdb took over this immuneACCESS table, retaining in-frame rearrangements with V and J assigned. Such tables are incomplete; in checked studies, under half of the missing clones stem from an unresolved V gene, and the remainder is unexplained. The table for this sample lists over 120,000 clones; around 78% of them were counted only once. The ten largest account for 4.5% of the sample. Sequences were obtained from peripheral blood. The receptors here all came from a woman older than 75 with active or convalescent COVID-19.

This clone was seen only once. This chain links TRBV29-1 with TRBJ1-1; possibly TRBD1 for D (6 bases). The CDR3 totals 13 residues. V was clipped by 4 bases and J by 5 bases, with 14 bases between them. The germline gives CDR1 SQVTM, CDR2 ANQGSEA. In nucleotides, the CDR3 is TGCAGCGTTGTAGTGTCAGGGGTTACTGAAGCTTTCTTT. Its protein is CSVVVSGVTEAFF.

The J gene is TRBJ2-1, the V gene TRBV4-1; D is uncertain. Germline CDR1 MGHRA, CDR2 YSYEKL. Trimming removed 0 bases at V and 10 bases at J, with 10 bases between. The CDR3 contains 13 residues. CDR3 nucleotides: TGCGCCAGCAGCCAAGACACAGTTTTGGAGCAGTTCTTC. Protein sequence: CASSQDTVLEQFF.

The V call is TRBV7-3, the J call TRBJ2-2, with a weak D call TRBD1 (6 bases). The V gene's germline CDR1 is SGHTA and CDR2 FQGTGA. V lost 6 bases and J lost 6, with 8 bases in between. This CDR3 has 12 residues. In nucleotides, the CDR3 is TGTGCCAGCAGGTCAGGGGCCGGGGAGCTGTTTTTT. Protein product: CASRSGAGELFF.

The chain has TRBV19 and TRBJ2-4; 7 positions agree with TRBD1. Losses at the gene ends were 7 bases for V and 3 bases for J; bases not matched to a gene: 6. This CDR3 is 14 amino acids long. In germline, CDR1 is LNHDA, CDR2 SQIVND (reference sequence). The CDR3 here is CASMASGGKNIQYF. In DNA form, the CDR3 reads TGTGCCAGTATGGCATCAGGGGGCAAAAACATTCAGTACTTC.

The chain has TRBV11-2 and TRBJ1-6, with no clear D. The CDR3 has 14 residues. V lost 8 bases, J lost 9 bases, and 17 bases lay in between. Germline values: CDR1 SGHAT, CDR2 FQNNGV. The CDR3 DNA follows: TGTGCCAGCGGAACCTTTTGGGCATTTTCACCCCTCCACTTT. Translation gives CASGTFWAFSPLHF.

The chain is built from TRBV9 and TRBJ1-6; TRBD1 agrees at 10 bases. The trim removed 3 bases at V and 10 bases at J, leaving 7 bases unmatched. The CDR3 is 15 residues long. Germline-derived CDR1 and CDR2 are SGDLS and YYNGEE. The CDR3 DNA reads TGTGCCAGCAGCGAGACCGGGACAGGGGCCTCACCCCTCCACTTT. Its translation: CASSETGTGASPLHF.

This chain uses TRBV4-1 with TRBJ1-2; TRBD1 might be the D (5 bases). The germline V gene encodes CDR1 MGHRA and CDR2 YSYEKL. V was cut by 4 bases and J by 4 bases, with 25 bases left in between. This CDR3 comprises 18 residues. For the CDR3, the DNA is TGCGCCAGCAGCCTGCCACAGGTATCCGTAAACCCTAGCTATGGCTACACCTTC. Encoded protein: CASSLPQVSVNPSYGYTF.

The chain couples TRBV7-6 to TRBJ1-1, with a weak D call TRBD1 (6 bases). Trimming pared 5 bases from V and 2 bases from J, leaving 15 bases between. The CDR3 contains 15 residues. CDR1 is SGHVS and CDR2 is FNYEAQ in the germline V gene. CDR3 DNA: TGTGCCAGCAGCCAGACCCCGGGACATAACACTGAAGCTTTCTTT. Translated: CASSQTPGHNTEAFF.